This TCR beta chain was captured in a study of OX40 agonist ivuxolimab in advanced cancers. Profiled with immunoSEQ multiplex PCR; TCRdb holds only in-frame clones, not every one. The data hold some 58,000 clones, with just under 85% observed a single time. With 3 bases clipped from V and 5 bases from J, the junction kept 2 bases outside the gene matches. The CDR3 extends over 13 amino acids. Germline V gene data show CDR1 as MNHEY and CDR2 as SMNVEV (reference sequence). Study conclusions and caveats: CD4+ and CD8+ T cells in blood underwent clonal expansion by week 6 at 0.1 to 3.0 mg/kg. At 0.1-3.0 mg/kg, partial responders had clonal expansion among the lowest observed.

In the case of this clone: Its target is not known.

This clonotype originated in an adult with an advanced solid tumor such as melanoma, head and neck, liver or kidney cancer. The chain has TRBV27 and TRBJ2-7, with 9 bases identical to TRBD1. This specimen consisted of CD4+ or CD8+ T cells sorted from blood, obtained in a trial of the OX40 agonist ivuxolimab. The CDR3 nucleotides are TGTGCCAGCAGTTTGGGACAGGGAAACGAGCAGTACTTC. Protein sequence: CASSLGQGNEQYF.